This entry lists 27 T cell receptor beta chains sequenced from one sample in a study of blood T cells in healthy people across ages. With a J-beta primer mix and a sample-barcoded 5' primer, a second PCR ran about 7 to 12 cycles. Each CDR3 protein gets one entry after TCRdb re-called the 5' RACE reads with MiXCR. This table holds some 790,000 distinct CDR3 sequences, around 30% found once. Source material: blood. The source of these receptors is a woman of 80 years or more in good health.

This clonotype has ten or more counts. This sequence joins TRBV21-1 and TRBJ1-6; the D segment call TRBD1 is taken from the table without a DNA check. TRBV21-1 represents a pseudogene. CDR3 length equals 16 residues. CDR3 amino acids: CASSKNRGVTDSPLHF. Here the CDR3 DNA reads TGTGCCAGCAGCAAAAACAGGGGTGTAACAGATTCACCCCTCCACTTT.

The sample holds a few counts of this clonotype. The chain employs TRBV20-1 and TRBJ1-4, with 8 bases that match TRBD1. V gave up 1 base and J gave up 4 bases; unmatched junction bases: 5. CDR1 is DFQATT, CDR2 SNEGSKA, per germline (reference sequence). CDR3 length: 15 residues. CDR3 DNA sequence: TGCAGTGCTAGAGGACAGGGGAATGATAATGAAAAACTGTTTTTT. Translating gives CSARGQGNDNEKLFF.

This clonotype was recorded a few times. This chain links TRBV27 with TRBJ2-1, with D perhaps TRBD1 (5 bases). V lost 6 bases to trimming and J lost 0 bases, with 12 bases between them. The CDR3 is 15 residues long. Per the germline V gene, CDR1 is MNHEY and CDR2 is SMNVEV (reference sequence). CDR3 residues: CASRGAGSSYNEQFF. In nucleotides, the CDR3 is TGTGCCAGCAGAGGGGCAGGAAGCTCCTACAATGAGCAGTTCTTC.

The chain links TRBV12-3 or TRBV12-4 to TRBJ2-3; 10 nucleotides match TRBD2. J gave up 15 bases and V 4 bases, and 13 bases lay outside the gene matches. The CDR3 loop spans 14 amino acids. The chain's CDR3 is CASSWTSGTDTEYF. The CDR3 DNA reads TGTGCCAGCAGTTGGACTAGCGGCACAGATACGGAATATTTT.

The V gene is TRBV12-3 or TRBV12-4, the J gene TRBJ2-7; 7 bases are a match to TRBD2. The DNA end favors TRBJ2-5, so the J call may be wrong. This CDR3 is 12 amino acids long. CDR3 coding DNA: TGTGCCTCTAGTCGGGAGGCGGAGACCCAGTACTTC. Translating gives CASSREAETQYF.

In its sample, this clonotype was seen a few times. Since a much larger clone is just one base distant, this may be a read error. This chain connects TRBV7-9 to TRBJ2-7, with D possibly being TRBD1 (6 bases). Germline values: CDR1 SEHNR, CDR2 FQNEAQ (reference sequence). V was shortened by 7 bases and J by 5 bases, with 15 bases between the two germline ends. The CDR3 totals 13 residues. The DNA for the CDR3 is TGTGCCAGCAACGCCCTGGCAGGGGACGAGCAGTACTTC. This gives the protein CASNALAGDEQYF.

This clonotype has a count of ten or more. The chain carries TRBV2 and TRBJ1-6, with D possibly matching TRBD1 (5 bases). Germline CDR1 and CDR2: SNHLY and FYNNEI. V was trimmed by 6 bases and J by 6 bases, leaving 9 bases between them. The CDR3 is 13 amino acids. The CDR3 is CASRRGINSPLHF. CDR3 DNA: TGTGCCAGCAGAAGGGGAATTAATTCACCCCTCCACTTT.

This clonotype has more than one count but fewer than ten. The chain couples TRBV6-6 to TRBJ1-6; TRBD1 matches at 11 bases. Trimming at V came to 6 bases and at J to 5 bases, leaving 6 bases not matched to a gene. Germline CDR1 MNHNY, CDR2 SVGAGI (reference sequence). The CDR3 is 16 residues long. CDR3 in amino acids: CASRAGQGVDNSPLHF. CDR3 DNA: TGTGCCAGCAGGGCGGGACAGGGGGTTGATAATTCACCCCTCCACTTT.

This clonotype was counted a few times. V and J are TRBV5-1 and TRBJ1-3; D possibly corresponds to TRBD1 (5 bases). The ends were cut back, 4 bases at V and 4 bases at J, with 18 bases in the middle. Germline V gene sequence: CDR1 SGHRS, CDR2 YFSETQ. There are 16 residues in the CDR3. CDR3 bases: TGCGCCAGCAGCCTCAATACGGTCAGGGAAGGAAACACCATATATTTT. Translating gives CASSLNTVREGNTIYF. Looking up the rest from reference TRBV5-1 and TRBJ1-3 gives the full variable domain: KAGVTQTPRYLIKTRGQQVTLSCSPISGHRSVSWYQQTPGQGLQFLFEYFSETQRNKGNFPGRFSGRQFSNSRSEMNVSTLELGDSALYLCASSLNTVREGNTIYFGEGSWLTVV.

This clonotype turned up a few times. This chain's CDR3 is CASSRGQAREAFF. The CDR3 DNA sequence: TGTGCCAGCAGCCGCGGACAGGCCCGAGAAGCTTTCTTT. The rearrangement joins TRBV7-2 to TRBJ1-1, with 7 positions matching TRBD1. Germline lookup yields CDR1 SGHTA and CDR2 FQGNSA. With 5 bases clipped from V and 8 bases from J, the junction kept 8 bases outside the gene matches. There are 13 residues in the CDR3.

To note about this clonotype: A read error may account for a junction end that differs from germline. The chain employs TRBV10-3 and TRBJ2-3; D is unclear. The CDR3 runs to 12 residues. Germline V CDR1 and CDR2: ENHRY, SYGVKD. The CDR3 DNA reads TGTGCCGTCAGTAGTTTAGCAGATACGCAGTATTTT. It encodes CAVSSLADTQYF.

This chain uses TRBV12-3 or TRBV12-4 with TRBJ2-3; either TRBD1 or TRBD2 may fit D (5 bases each). Trimming took 6 bases from V and 3 from J, leaving 13 bases between them. The CDR3 spans 14 residues. CDR3 bases: TGTGCCAGCAGCCGCGTGGGGGAAACAGATACGCAGTATTTT. Translation: CASSRVGETDTQYF.

The rearrangement uses TRBV19 and TRBJ2-6, with TRBD1 identical over 12 bases. V shed 10 bases, J shed 2 bases, and the junction held 6 bases outside the gene matches. Germline V lookup: CDR1 LNHDA, CDR2 SQIVND (reference sequence). The CDR3 covers 16 residues. The CDR3 is CATRGQGAAGANVLTF. Here the CDR3 DNA reads TGTGCCACCCGGGGACAGGGGGCAGCTGGGGCCAACGTCCTGACTTTC.

CDR3 in amino acids: CASSSLLLSSYNEQFF. In DNA, the CDR3 is TGTGCCAGCAGTTCCTTACTTCTGAGCTCCTACAATGAGCAGTTCTTC. The chain uses TRBV12-3 or TRBV12-4 and TRBJ2-1; D ambiguous. Trimming cost V 4 bases and J 0 bases, with 13 bases left between them. The CDR3 runs to 16 residues.

This clonotype was observed a handful of times. This chain uses TRBV27 with TRBJ2-7, with 7 bases identical to TRBD1. Germline values: CDR1 MNHEY, CDR2 SMNVEV (reference sequence). The CDR3 has 11 residues. V was pared by 3 bases and J by 11 bases, with 4 bases of the junction left unmatched. The CDR3 coding sequence is TGTGCCAGCAGTTTCTACGGACAGGAGTACTTC. Its translation: CASSFYGQEYF.

The rearrangement joins TRBV2 to TRBJ2-7; D uncertain. The CDR3 is 12 residues long. The germline V gene encodes CDR1 SNHLY and CDR2 FYNNEI. V lost 7 bases to trimming and J lost 0 bases, with 7 bases between them. The CDR3 region is CASTLNSYEQYF. The DNA for the CDR3 is TGTGCCAGCACCCTGAACTCCTACGAGCAGTACTTC.

This clonotype was detected a few times. This may arise from a read error, as a much more abundant clone is one base away. The chain carries TRBV6-5 and TRBJ2-7, with 11 bases matching TRBD1. This CDR3 is 15 amino acids long. The V gene's germline CDR1 is MNHEY and CDR2 SVGAGI. V lost 4 bases and J lost 7; bases outside the gene matches: 9. The CDR3 DNA follows: TGTGCCAGCAGTTCCGGGACAGGGGGTTCCAATGAGCAGTACTTC. It translates to CASSSGTGGSNEQYF.

This clonotype was seen repeatedly, ten times or more. The chain joins TRBV5-6 to TRBJ2-1, with a weak D call TRBD2 (6 bases). CDR1 is SGHDT and CDR2 is YYEEEE in the germline V gene. Trimming pared 4 bases from V and 9 bases from J, leaving 17 bases between. The CDR3 contains 14 residues. As DNA, the CDR3 is TGTGCCAGCAGCCGCGGGACTGTAGGAACTGAGCAGTTCTTC. Amino acids: CASSRGTVGTEQFF.

This clonotype was detected only a few times. This chain joins TRBV7-2 and TRBJ1-1; D is unresolved. V dropped 5 bases and J dropped 5 bases, with 12 bases sitting between them. CDR3 length: 13 amino acids. Germline V gene data show CDR1 as SGHTA and CDR2 as FQGNSA. CDR3 in DNA: TGTGCCAGCAGCGCTGAGAGTTGGACTGAAGCTTTCTTT. It yields the protein CASSAESWTEAFF.

This clonotype was seen repeatedly, ten times or more. The rearrangement joins TRBV4-3 to TRBJ2-1; 14 bases are a match to TRBD2. Trimming removed 1 base from V and 7 bases from J; junction bases left unmatched: 9. CDR3 length: 18 residues. Germline values: CDR1 LGHNA, CDR2 YSLEER. The CDR3 here is CASSQAPTSGGAFNEQFF. Written as DNA, the CDR3 is TGCGCCAGCAGCCAAGCCCCGACTAGCGGGGGGGCGTTTAATGAGCAGTTCTTC.

With regard to this clonotype: It may be a read error: a sequence one base away is much more abundant. V and J are TRBV5-1 and TRBJ2-3; D is uncertain. Germline loops: CDR1 SGHRS, CDR2 YFSETQ. This CDR3 region has 15 residues. This CDR3 is CVSSSLVGSTDTQYF. The CDR3, as DNA: TGCGTCAGCAGCTCTTTGGTAGGGAGCACAGATACGCAGTATTTT.

This clonotype was seen a handful of times. The gene calls are TRBV6-5 and TRBJ2-7; 8 bases fit TRBD1. This CDR3 comprises 17 residues. Germline V CDR1 and CDR2: MNHEY, SVGAGI. J lost 0 bases, V lost 1 base, and 8 bases had no gene match. The CDR3 loop is CASSYYSRQGSSYEQYF. In DNA, the CDR3 is TGTGCCAGCAGTTACTACTCCCGACAGGGGAGCTCCTACGAGCAGTACTTC.

This clonotype occurred many times. This sequence joins TRBV5-1 and TRBJ2-7, with 7 bases fitting TRBD1. J was trimmed by 4 bases and V by 4 bases; bases with no gene match: 5. This CDR3 has 13 residues. CDR1 is SGHRS, CDR2 YFSETQ, per germline. The CDR3 DNA sequence: TGCGCCAGCAGCACGACAGGGATTTACGAGCAGTACTTC. Translated, it gives CASSTTGIYEQYF.

This clonotype was picked up a small number of times. This chain uses TRBV6-2 or TRBV6-3 with TRBJ1-2, with D hard to call. This CDR3 region has 13 residues. V was shortened by 6 bases and J by 8 bases, with 16 bases between the two germline ends. Germline lookup yields CDR1 MNHEY and CDR2 SVGEGT. The CDR3 DNA reads TGTGCCAGCAGCCTAGTAGTTCGCCTAGGCTACACCTTC. This sequence encodes CASSLVVRLGYTF.

Many counts were recorded for this clonotype. This chain links TRBV6-5 with TRBJ2-5; D remains unclear. V was trimmed by 5 bases and J by 7 bases, leaving 14 bases between them. The germline V gene encodes CDR1 MNHEY and CDR2 SVGAGI. This CDR3 spans 13 amino acids. CDR3 nucleotides: TGTGCCAGCAGTCCCTACAGTGCCCGGACCCAGTACTTC. Its translation: CASSPYSARTQYF.

The chain carries TRBV29-1 and TRBJ2-5, with TRBD2 matching 8 bases. The J call may be faulty, since TRBJ2-7 better matches the DNA end. The CDR3 loop spans 15 amino acids. CDR1 and CDR2 from the germline V gene are SQVTM and ANQGSEA. CDR3 in DNA: TGCAGCGTTGCCAACGCCGGGACTAGTCCCTACGAGCAGTACTTC. Translated, it gives CSVANAGTSPYEQYF.

V is TRBV5-1 and J is TRBJ2-5; D gene ambiguous. CDR1 is SGHRS and CDR2 is YFSETQ in the germline V gene. Trimming took 1 base from V and 11 from J, leaving 6 bases between them. CDR3 size: 10 residues. The CDR3 loop reads CASSLIGQYF. CDR3 coding DNA: TGCGCCAGCAGCTTGATCGGGCAGTACTTC.